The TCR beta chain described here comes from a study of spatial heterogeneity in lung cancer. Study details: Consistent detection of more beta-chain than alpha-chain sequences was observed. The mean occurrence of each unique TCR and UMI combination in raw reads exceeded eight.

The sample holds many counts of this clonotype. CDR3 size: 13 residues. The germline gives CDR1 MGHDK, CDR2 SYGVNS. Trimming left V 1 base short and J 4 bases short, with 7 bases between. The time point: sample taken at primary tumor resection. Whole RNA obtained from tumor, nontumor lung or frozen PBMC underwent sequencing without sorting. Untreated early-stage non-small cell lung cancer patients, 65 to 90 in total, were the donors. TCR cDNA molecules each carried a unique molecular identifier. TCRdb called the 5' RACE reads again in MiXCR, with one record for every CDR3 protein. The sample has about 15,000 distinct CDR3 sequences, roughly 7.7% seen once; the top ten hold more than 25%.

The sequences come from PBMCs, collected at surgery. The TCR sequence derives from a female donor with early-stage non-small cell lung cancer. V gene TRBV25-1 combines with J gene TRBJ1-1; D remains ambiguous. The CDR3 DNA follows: TGTGCCAGCAGTGAATCCGGGGTCACTGAAGCTTTCTTT. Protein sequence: CASSESGVTEAFF.